This T cell receptor (beta chain) was captured by sequencing in a study of T cell responses to AZD1222 COVID-19 vaccine (dated by TCRdb to 2020 to 2022). At the level of the whole study: A total of approximately 240 trial participants underwent TCR sequencing, of whom approximately 200 had received two doses of AZD1222 and about 25 had received two doses of the MenACWY control vaccine. Trial participants were enrolled into age subgroups of 18-55, 56-69 and 70-plus years, which contained 148, 28 and 57 TCR-sequenced participants, respectively.

Study-level results and caveats: Because no day 14 peak-response samples were available, repertoires were characterized only after the peak T cell response. Most participants were white British and females outnumbered males, and the authors suggested that clonal diversity may have been underestimated. The 56-69-year group was small, and its depth increase did not reach significance, likely because of low power. The whole spike protein was spanned by vaccine-associated CD4 TCRs, and dominant responses were seen in regions 160-218 and 743-854. Conclusions about previously exposed vaccinees are limited, since just a handful of AZD1222 recipients were seropositive for SARS-CoV-2 at baseline. Reportedly, close to half of the unique spike-specific TCRs recognized epitopes lying outside the regions that are mutated in the B.1.351 and B.1.1.7 variants. After two AZD1222 doses, spike-specific TCR breadth and depth were significantly higher than at day 0 and than in MenACWY recipients.

Notes on this clone: Its antigen is currently not known. Base qualities were left out, and no much larger clone turns up one base away.

The time point label corresponds to: about 28 days (+/-7) after the second vaccine dose. The sample's treatment or condition label is to be understood as: meningococcal conjugate vaccine given as trial control. Vaccinee samples came from UK trials COV001 and COV002, including a single-blind randomized controlled phase 2/3 trial of AZD1222 (ChAdOx1 nCoV-19) in healthy adults. For TCRbeta chain sequencing, PBMC samples from trial participants were taken at day 0 and at day 28 after the second dose. The CDR3 regions of human TCRbeta chains were analyzed by immunosequencing. On the authors' methods: Repertoire TCRs were matched against a reference library of SARS-CoV-2-specific TCRs generated with the MIRA antigen-specificity platform. Breadth was defined as the fraction of unique TCRs that were SARS-CoV-2-associated. Depth was defined as the fraction of total T cells that were SARS-CoV-2-associated. Each spike-specific TCR was assigned to its reactive spike region and to a CD4 or CD8 class using the MIRA data. Log10-transformed breadth and depth values were compared by one-way ANOVA with Sidak's multiple comparisons tests. Drawn from immuneACCESS, this table holds only the in-frame rearrangements with V and J called that TCRdb kept. Clones are partly lost; checked studies trace under half to an unresolved V gene and leave the rest unexplained. V and J calls and clone size are as listed in that table; D and trimming were resolved from the DNA. This sample holds about 140,000 clones; roughly nine tenths were observed only once. 6.5% to 8% of the sample comes from the top ten.

CDR1 SGHTA and CDR2 FQGTGA were looked up in the germline V gene. The junction carries 16 bases between V and J, which are trimmed by 5 bases and 2 bases respectively. There are 15 amino acids in the CDR3, from cysteine to phenylalanine inclusive. CDR3 DNA only is kept here, 45 bases in frame from base 1. This clonotype was sampled from an adult who received the MenACWY meningococcal vaccine as a control. This material consisted of peripheral blood, taken 28 days after the second dose of the MenACWY control vaccine. In this chain, TRBV7-3 is recombined with TRBJ2-7; perhaps TRBD1 is the D gene, with 5 bases matching. The CDR3 corresponds to CASSHPTDPTYEQYF. The nucleotides read TGTGCCAGCAGCCACCCGACAGACCCTACCTACGAGCAGTACTTC.